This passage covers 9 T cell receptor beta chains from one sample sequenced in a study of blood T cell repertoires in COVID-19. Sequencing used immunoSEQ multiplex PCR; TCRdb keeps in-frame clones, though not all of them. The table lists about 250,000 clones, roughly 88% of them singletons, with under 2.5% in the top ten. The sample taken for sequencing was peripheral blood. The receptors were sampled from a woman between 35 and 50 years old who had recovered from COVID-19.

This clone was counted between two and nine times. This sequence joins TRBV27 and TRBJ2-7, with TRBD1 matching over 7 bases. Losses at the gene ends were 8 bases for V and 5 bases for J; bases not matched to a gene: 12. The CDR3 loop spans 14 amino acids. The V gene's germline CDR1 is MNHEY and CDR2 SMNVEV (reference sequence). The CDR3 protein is CASSDRSGLDEQYF. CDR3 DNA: TGTGCCAGCTCGGACAGGTCAGGCTTAGACGAGCAGTACTTC.

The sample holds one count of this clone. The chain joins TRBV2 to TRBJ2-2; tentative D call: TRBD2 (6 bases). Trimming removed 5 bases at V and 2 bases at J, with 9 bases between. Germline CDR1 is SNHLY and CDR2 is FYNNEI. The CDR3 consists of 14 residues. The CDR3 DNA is TGTGCCAGCAGTCCCGGGGGAAACACCGGGGAGCTGTTTTTT. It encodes CASSPGGNTGELFF.

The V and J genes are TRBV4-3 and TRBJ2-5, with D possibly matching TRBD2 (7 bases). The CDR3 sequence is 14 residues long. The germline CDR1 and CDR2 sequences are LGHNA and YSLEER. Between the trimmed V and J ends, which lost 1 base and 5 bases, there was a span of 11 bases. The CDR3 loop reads CASSQGGGAETQYF. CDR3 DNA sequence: TGCGCCAGCAGCCAAGGGGGGGGCGCGGAGACCCAGTACTTC.

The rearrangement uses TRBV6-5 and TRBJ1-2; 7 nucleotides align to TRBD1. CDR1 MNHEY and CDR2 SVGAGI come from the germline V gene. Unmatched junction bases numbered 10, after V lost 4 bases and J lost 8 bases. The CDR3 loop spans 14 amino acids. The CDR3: CASSWTGNSRGYTF. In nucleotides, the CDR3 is TGTGCCAGCAGTTGGACAGGAAATTCGAGAGGCTACACCTTC.

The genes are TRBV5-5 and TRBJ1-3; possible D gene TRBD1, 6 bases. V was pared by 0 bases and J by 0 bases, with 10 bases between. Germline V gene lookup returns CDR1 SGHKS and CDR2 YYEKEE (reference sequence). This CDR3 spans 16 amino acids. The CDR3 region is CASSLATGPSGNTIYF. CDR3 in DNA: TGTGCCAGCAGCTTGGCCACAGGGCCCTCTGGAAACACCATATATTTT.

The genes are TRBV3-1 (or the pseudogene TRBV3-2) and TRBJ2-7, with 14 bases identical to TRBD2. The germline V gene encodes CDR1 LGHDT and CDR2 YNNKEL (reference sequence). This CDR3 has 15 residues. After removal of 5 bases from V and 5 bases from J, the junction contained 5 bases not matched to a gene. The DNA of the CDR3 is TGTGCCAGCAGCGGAAGACTAGCGGGAGGGAACGAGCAGTACTTC. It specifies CASSGRLAGGNEQYF.

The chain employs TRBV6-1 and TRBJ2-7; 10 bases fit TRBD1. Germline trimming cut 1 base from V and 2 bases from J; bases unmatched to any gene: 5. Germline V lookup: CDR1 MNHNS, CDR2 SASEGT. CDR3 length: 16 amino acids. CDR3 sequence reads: CASSEEGGTGAYEQYF. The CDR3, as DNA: TGTGCCAGCAGTGAAGAGGGTGGGACAGGGGCCTACGAGCAGTACTTC.

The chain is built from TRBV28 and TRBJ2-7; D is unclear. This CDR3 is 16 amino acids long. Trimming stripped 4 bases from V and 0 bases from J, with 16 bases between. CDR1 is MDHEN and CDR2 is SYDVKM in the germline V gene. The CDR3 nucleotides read TGTGCCAGCAGTTCCCCTGCCAAGCCGAACTCCTACGAGCAGTACTTC. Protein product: CASSSPAKPNSYEQYF.

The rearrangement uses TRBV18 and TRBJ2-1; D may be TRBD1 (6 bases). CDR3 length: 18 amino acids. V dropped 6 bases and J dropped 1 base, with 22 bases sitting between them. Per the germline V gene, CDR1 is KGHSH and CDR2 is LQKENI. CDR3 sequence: CASSNLRDTLSSYNEQFF. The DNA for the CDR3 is TGTGCCAGCTCTAACTTACGGGACACCCTCTCGTCCTACAATGAGCAGTTCTTC. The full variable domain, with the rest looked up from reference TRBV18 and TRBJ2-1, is NAGVMQNPRHLVRRRGQEARLRCSPMKGHSHVYWYRQLPEEGLKFMVYLQKENIIDESGMPKERFSAEFPKEGPSILRIQQVVRGDSAAYFCASSNLRDTLSSYNEQFFGPGTRLTVL.